This T cell receptor (beta chain) was identified in a study of blood T cells in healthy people across ages. This clonotype was detected a few times. Its target is unknown. A J-beta primer mix and a sample-barcoded 5' primer were used in a second PCR of roughly 6 to 12 cycles. Each of the samples gave a minimum of 2.5 million paired-end reads that contained CDR3. Each CDR3 protein gets one entry after TCRdb re-called the 5' RACE reads with MiXCR. The profile covers 890,000 or so distinct CDR3 sequences, with approximately 67% appearing a single time and roughly 26% taken by the ten largest. The CDR3 loop spans 17 amino acids. The V and J ends lost 5 bases and 4 bases, in that order; junction bases with no gene match: 15. The study's findings and limits: Unsorted PBMC input precluded a conclusive naive versus antigen-experienced comparison. Age advanced and TCR beta diversity per million T cells fell, roughly linearly. It was found that TCR beta diversity correlated strongly with the percentage of naive T cells.

The rearrangement uses TRBV12-3 or TRBV12-4 and TRBJ1-2; the match to TRBD1 covers 8 bases. The sequence was obtained from a man aged 25-45 years in good health. Input material: blood. CDR3 residues: CASSPSLPGQDRYGYTF. The CDR3 nucleotides read TGTGCCAGCAGTCCTTCACTCCCGGGACAGGATCGCTATGGCTACACCTTC.